This section outlines one T cell receptor (beta chain) sequence together with its context. The method was immunoSEQ multiplex PCR; TCRdb's version includes in-frame clones alone and lacks a portion of them. The sample yields roughly 250,000 clones, roughly nine tenths seen once. The data were obtained in a study of blood T cell repertoires in COVID-19. J lost 0 bases, V lost 0 bases, and 6 bases had no gene match. Germline CDR1 is SGHTS and CDR2 is YDEGEE. CDR3 size: 18 residues. The source is a woman under 40 with COVID-19, enrolled during active disease. J is TRBJ2-3 and V is TRBV5-8; 11 nucleotides match TRBD2. The sample comprised peripheral blood. CDR3 residues: CASSLGGTSGASTDTQYF. The CDR3 region has the DNA TGTGCCAGCAGCTTGGGAGGGACTAGCGGAGCTAGCACAGATACGCAGTATTTT. The whole variable domain, remainder taken from reference TRBV5-8 and TRBJ2-3, is EAGVTQSPTHLIKTRGQQATLRCSPISGHTSVYWYQQALGLGLQFLLWYDEGEERNRGNFPPRFSGRQFPNYSSELNVNALELEDSALYLCASSLGGTSGASTDTQYFGPGTRLTVL.